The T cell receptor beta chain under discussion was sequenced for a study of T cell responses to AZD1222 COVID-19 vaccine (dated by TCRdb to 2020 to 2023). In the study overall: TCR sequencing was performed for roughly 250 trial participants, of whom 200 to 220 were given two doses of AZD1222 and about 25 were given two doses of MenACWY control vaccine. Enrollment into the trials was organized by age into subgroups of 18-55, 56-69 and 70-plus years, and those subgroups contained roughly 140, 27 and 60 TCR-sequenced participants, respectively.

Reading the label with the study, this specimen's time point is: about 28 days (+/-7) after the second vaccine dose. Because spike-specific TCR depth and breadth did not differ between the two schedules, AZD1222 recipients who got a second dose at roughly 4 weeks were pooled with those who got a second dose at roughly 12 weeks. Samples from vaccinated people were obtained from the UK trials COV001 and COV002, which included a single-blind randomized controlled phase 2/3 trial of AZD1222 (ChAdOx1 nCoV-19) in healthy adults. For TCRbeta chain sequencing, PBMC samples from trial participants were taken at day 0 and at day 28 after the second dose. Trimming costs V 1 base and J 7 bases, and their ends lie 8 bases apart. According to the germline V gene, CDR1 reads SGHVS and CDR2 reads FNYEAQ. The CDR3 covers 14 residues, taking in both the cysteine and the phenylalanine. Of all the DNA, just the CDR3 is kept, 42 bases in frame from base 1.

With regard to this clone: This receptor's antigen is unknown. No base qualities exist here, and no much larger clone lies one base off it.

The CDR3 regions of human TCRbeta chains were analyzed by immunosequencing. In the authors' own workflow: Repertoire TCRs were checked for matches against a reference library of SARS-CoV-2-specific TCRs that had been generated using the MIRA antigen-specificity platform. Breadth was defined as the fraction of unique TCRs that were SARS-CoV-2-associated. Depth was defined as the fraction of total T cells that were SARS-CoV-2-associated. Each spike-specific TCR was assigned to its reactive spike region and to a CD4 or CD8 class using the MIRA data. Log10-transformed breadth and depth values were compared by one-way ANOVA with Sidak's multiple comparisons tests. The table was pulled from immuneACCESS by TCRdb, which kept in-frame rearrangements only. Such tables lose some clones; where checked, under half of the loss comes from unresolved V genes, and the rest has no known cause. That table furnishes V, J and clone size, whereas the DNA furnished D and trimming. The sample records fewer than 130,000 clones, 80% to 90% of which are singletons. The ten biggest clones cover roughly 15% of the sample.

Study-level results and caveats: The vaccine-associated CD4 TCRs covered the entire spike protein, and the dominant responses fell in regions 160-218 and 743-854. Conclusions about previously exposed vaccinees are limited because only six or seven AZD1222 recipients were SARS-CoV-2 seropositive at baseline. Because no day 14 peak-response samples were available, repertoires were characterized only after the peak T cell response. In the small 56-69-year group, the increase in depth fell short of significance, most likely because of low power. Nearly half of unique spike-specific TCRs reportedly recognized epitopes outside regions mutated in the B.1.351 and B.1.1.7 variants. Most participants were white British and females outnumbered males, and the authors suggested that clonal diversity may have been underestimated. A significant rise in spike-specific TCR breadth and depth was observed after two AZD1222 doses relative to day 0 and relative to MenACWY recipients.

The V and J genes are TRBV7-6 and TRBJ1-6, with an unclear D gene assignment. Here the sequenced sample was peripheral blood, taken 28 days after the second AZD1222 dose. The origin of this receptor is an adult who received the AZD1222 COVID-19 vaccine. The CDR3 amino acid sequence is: CASSLGSSNSPLHF. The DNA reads TGTGCCAGCAGCTTAGGATCGTCCAATTCACCCCTCCACTTT.